These 13 T cell receptor beta chains originate from one sample sequenced in a study of graft-versus-host responses after intestinal transplantation. Processing of graft tissue released intraepithelial and lamina propria lymphocytes. Clones were sequenced by immunoSEQ multiplex PCR, and TCRdb holds only the in-frame ones, with some missing. The sample lists roughly 8,400 clones, approximately 74% occurring once. Sample: ileum tissue, taken about 490 days after intestinal transplant. The source is a human patient who received an intestinal transplant, so some T cells may come from the graft donor.

The chain recombines TRBV6-1 with TRBJ2-7, with D hard to call. This CDR3 comprises 13 residues. In germline, CDR1 is MNHNS, CDR2 SASEGT. V lost 7 bases and J lost 1, with 11 bases in between. The CDR3: CASTRDISYEQYF. The DNA of the CDR3 is TGTGCCAGCACCCGAGACATTTCCTACGAGCAGTACTTC.

The chain uses TRBV19 and TRBJ2-3; 10 positions match TRBD2. J was trimmed by 2 bases and V by 6 bases; bases with no gene match: 8. The CDR3 runs to 16 residues. Germline CDR1 reads LNHDA; CDR2 reads SQIVND (reference sequence). The CDR3 region has the DNA TGTGCCAGTAGACCCTCAGCGGGAGGGTTCACAGATACGCAGTATTTT. As protein: CASRPSAGGFTDTQYF. Complete variable domain (other parts from reference TRBV19 and TRBJ2-3): DGGITQSPKYLFRKEGQNVTLSCEQNLNHDAMYWYRQDPGQGLRLIYYSQIVNDFQKGDIAEGYSVSREKKESFPLTVTSAQKNPTAFYLCASRPSAGGFTDTQYFGPGTRLTVL.

By sample share, this clone is medium-sized. The chain employs TRBV6-1 and TRBJ2-1; D is unresolved. V lost 4 bases and J lost 0, with 10 bases in between. CDR3 size: 15 residues. Germline CDR1 reads MNHNS; CDR2 reads SASEGT. CDR3 sequence reads: CASSVLTSSYNEQFF. CDR3 bases: TGTGCCAGCAGTGTACTAACCAGCTCCTACAATGAGCAGTTCTTC.

This clone was observed a handful of times. The chain combines TRBV7-9 with TRBJ1-6; TRBD1 aligns across 9 bases. The germline V gene encodes CDR1 SEHNR and CDR2 FQNEAQ (reference sequence). The CDR3 runs to 14 residues. V shed 7 bases and J 7 bases; nucleotides not matched to a gene: 5. In DNA form, the CDR3 reads TGTGCCAGCATAGGGACAGGGTGGAATTCACCCCTCCACTTT. The encoded protein is CASIGTGWNSPLHF.

V usage is TRBV7-9 and J usage is TRBJ1-4; 9 bases align to TRBD1. CDR1 is SEHNR, CDR2 FQNEAQ, per germline (reference sequence). The CDR3 length is 17 residues. The V segment lost 4 bases and the J segment 4 bases; nucleotides outside the gene matches: 10. The DNA of the CDR3 is TGTGCCAGCAGCTGGTCCCGGGACAGGGTTGGTAATGAAAAACTGTTTTTT. It yields the protein CASSWSRDRVGNEKLFF.

The rearrangement uses TRBV2 and TRBJ2-5; tentatively, D is TRBD1 (5 bases). The DNA end is a closer match to TRBJ2-7, so the J assignment may be wrong. Germline V gene data show CDR1 as SNHLY and CDR2 as FYNNEI. The CDR3 runs to 12 residues. DNA of the CDR3: TGTGCCAGCTCGATTACAGGCTACGAGCAGTACTTC. This encodes CASSITGYEQYF.

This chain connects TRBV10-3 to TRBJ2-7; D tentatively reads TRBD1 or TRBD2 (5 bases each). In germline, CDR1 is ENHRY, CDR2 SYGVKD. This CDR3 comprises 12 residues. V gave up 3 bases and J gave up 4 bases, with 7 bases separating them. The CDR3 coding sequence is TGTGCCATCAGTGAAGAGGGGTACGAGCAGTACTTC. Amino acids: CAISEEGYEQYF.

This sequence joins TRBV18 and TRBJ2-3, with 7 bases identical to TRBD1. V dropped 1 base and J dropped 0; count of bases not matched to a gene: 7. This CDR3 has 17 amino acids. Per the germline V gene, CDR1 is KGHSH and CDR2 is LQKENI. The CDR3 region has the DNA TGTGCCAGCTCACCACGACAGGGAAGACGGAGCACAGATACGCAGTATTTT. This encodes CASSPRQGRRSTDTQYF.

The genes are TRBV5-1 and TRBJ1-6, with 10 bases that match TRBD1. The CDR3 spans 15 residues. Germline V lookup: CDR1 SGHRS, CDR2 YFSETQ. V lost 3 bases, J lost 5 bases, and 2 bases stayed unmatched. The CDR3 DNA follows: TGCGCCAGCAGCTGGGGACAGGGGAATAATTCACCCCTCCACTTT. Protein sequence: CASSWGQGNNSPLHF.

This clone was counted only a few times. CDR3 nucleotides: TGTGCCAGCAGCAAAGGGGACCGCAGTTTCAGCGAGCAGTACTTC. Protein product: CASSKGDRSFSEQYF. The chain joins TRBV21-1 to TRBJ2-7. TRBV21-1 is a pseudogene locus. The CDR3 contains 15 residues.

This rearrangement joins TRBV7-9 to TRBJ2-3; maybe TRBD2 (6 bases). This CDR3 contains 13 residues. Trimming shortened V by 10 bases and J by 0 bases, and 11 bases separated the two germline ends. CDR1 SEHNR and CDR2 FQNEAQ come from the germline V gene (reference sequence). The CDR3 coding sequence is TGTGCCACCGATAGCGGAAGCACAGATACGCAGTATTTT. Residues: CATDSGSTDTQYF.

The rearrangement uses TRBV4-2 and TRBJ1-2; D possibly corresponds to TRBD1 (5 bases). The V gene lost 4 bases and the J gene lost 1 base, with 16 bases spanning the gap. The length of the CDR3 is 16 residues. Germline V gene sequence: CDR1 LGHNA, CDR2 YNFKEQ. The CDR3 DNA sequence: TGTGCCAGCAGCCCCGGGGGGGTAAGGGGTAACTATGGCTACACCTTC. It codes for CASSPGGVRGNYGYTF.

The V call is TRBV5-1, the J call TRBJ2-5, with D possibly matching TRBD2 (5 bases). V was cut by 4 bases and J by 5 bases, with 12 bases left in between. The germline V gene has CDR1 SGHRS and CDR2 YFSETQ. This CDR3 region has 13 residues. The CDR3, as DNA: TGCGCCAGCAGCCCCGGGCCGGGGGAGACCCAGTACTTC. This gives the protein CASSPGPGETQYF.